The rows below give T cell receptor beta chains drawn from one sample of a study of T-cell memory formation after mild COVID-19. Each CDR3 protein is one row after TCRdb ran MiXCR on the 5' RACE reads. The sample contains around 210,000 distinct CDR3 sequences, roughly 10% of which appear only once. Sequencing input: PBMCs or a T cell subset sorted from them (not recorded which). The origin of the receptors is a man aged 18 to 29 who had mild COVID-19 (a few samples of this study predate the infection). Cell type and time point are not known. The CDR3 runs from the conserved cysteine through the conserved F or W. D genes are given only for firm matches. A clone size is listed for some rows: how often the clone was seen (once, few, many), or a class if it is expanded.

size: many
V: TRBV7-2
J: TRBJ1-4
D: -
CDR3: CASSPRQINEKLFF
DNA: TGTGCCAGCAGCCCTCGACAGATTAATGAAAAACTGTTTTTT

size: -
V: TRBV6-2/TRBV6-3
J: TRBJ1-1
D: TRBD1
CDR3: CASTRDRGHLGNTEAFF
DNA: TGTGCCAGCACCAGGGACAGGGGCCACCTAGGGAACACTGAAGCTTTCTTT

size: few
V: TRBV4-3
J: TRBJ1-6
D: -
CDR3: CASSQDVERGSPLHF
DNA: TGCGCCAGCAGCCAAGATGTGGAGCGGGGATCACCCCTCCACTTT

size: many
V: TRBV7-2
J: TRBJ1-4
D: -
CDR3: CASSPRGGADEKLFF
DNA: TGTGCCAGCAGCCCCCGCGGGGGGGCGGATGAAAAACTGTTTTTT

size: few
V: TRBV2
J: TRBJ1-6
D: -
CDR3: CASRPFGTSPLHF
DNA: TGTGCCAGCAGACCCTTTGGGACTTCACCCCTCCACTTT

size: -
V: TRBV4-1
J: TRBJ2-7
D: -
CDR3: CASSRSFGPDTYEQYF
DNA: TGCGCCAGCAGCCGCTCTTTCGGACCAGACACCTACGAGCAGTACTTC

size: few
V: TRBV4-2
J: TRBJ2-7
D: -
CDR3: CASSQDPGGGQGEQYF
DNA: TGTGCCAGCAGCCAAGATCCCGGCGGGGGCCAGGGTGAGCAGTACTTC

size: -
V: TRBV7-6
J: TRBJ2-1
D: -
CDR3: CASSLQVTYEQFF
DNA: TGTGCCAGCAGCTTACAGGTTACCTATGAGCAGTTCTTC

size: few
V: TRBV9
J: TRBJ1-2
D: -
CDR3: CASSVDYGYGYTF
DNA: TGTGCCAGCAGCGTAGATTATGGCTATGGCTACACCTTC

size: -
V: TRBV12-3/TRBV12-4
J: TRBJ2-2
D: -
CDR3: CATTLGAGAATGELFF
DNA: TGTGCCACCACTCTGGGGGCGGGGGCGGCCACCGGGGAGCTGTTTTTT

size: few
V: TRBV12-3/TRBV12-4
J: TRBJ2-7
D: -
CDR3: CASSLDFRQQYF
DNA: TGTGCCAGCAGTTTAGATTTCAGACAGCAGTACTTC

size: many
V: TRBV5-1
J: TRBJ2-3
D: -
CDR3: CASSLRWSGSVPDTQYF
DNA: TGCGCCAGCAGCTTGCGGTGGAGTGGTAGTGTCCCAGATACGCAGTATTTT

size: -
V: TRBV27
J: TRBJ1-1
D: TRBD1
CDR3: CASRTGGLNTEAFF
DNA: TGTGCCAGCAGGACAGGGGGCTTGAACACTGAAGCTTTCTTT

size: few
V: TRBV29-1
J: TRBJ2-2
D: -
CDR3: CSVDTANTGELFF
DNA: TGCAGCGTTGATACAGCGAACACCGGGGAGCTGTTTTTT